This T cell receptor (beta chain) was found in a study of blood T cell repertoires in COVID-19. As handled by the study authors: For nucleated cells, counts were estimated from reference gene primer amplification. Sequencing was performed with immunoSEQ multiplex PCR; in TCRdb, only in-frame clones are kept and a portion is missing. D and trimming were read from the DNA, whereas the V and J calls and clone size are those reported in that table. Found here are some 150,000 clones, 80% to 90% of them singletons; the top ten hold about 8%. The CDR3 has 12 amino acids. Germline assignment: CDR1 SGHAT and CDR2 FQNNGV. J lost 8 bases, V lost 4 bases, and 2 bases had no gene match.

The origin of this receptor is a man aged 40-49 years who had recovered from COVID-19. The chain joins TRBV11-2 to TRBJ2-1, with 7 bases fitting TRBD2. Material for sequencing was peripheral blood. The CDR3 loop is CASSSGGHEQFF. DNA for the CDR3: TGTGCCAGCAGCTCGGGAGGCCATGAGCAGTTCTTC. Full variable domain (rest looked up from reference TRBV11-2 and TRBJ2-1): EAGVAQSPRYKIIEKRQSVAFWCNPISGHATLYWYQQILGQGPKLLIQFQNNGVVDDSQLPKDRFSAERLKGVDSTLKIQPAKLEDSAVYLCASSSGGHEQFFGPGTRLTVL.